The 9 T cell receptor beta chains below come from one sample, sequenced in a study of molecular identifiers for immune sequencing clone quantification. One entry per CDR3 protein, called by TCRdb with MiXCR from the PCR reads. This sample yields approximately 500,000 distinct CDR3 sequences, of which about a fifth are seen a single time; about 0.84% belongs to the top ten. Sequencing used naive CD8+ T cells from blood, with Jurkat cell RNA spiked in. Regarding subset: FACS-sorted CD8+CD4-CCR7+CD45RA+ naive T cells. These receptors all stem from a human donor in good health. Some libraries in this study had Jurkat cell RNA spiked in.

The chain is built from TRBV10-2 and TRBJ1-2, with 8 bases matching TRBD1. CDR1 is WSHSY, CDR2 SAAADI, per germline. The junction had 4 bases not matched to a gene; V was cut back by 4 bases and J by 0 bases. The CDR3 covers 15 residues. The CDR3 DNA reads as TGCGCCAGCAGTGGACAGGGGACTACTAACTATGGCTACACCTTC. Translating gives CASSGQGTTNYGYTF.

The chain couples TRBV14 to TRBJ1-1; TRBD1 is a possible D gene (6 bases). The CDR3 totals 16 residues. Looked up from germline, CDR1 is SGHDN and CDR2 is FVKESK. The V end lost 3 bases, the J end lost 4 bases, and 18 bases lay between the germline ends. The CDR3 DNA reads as TGTGCCAGCAGCCACGAGGTTAGGGGGGTCGGCACTGAAGCTTTCTTT. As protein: CASSHEVRGVGTEAFF.

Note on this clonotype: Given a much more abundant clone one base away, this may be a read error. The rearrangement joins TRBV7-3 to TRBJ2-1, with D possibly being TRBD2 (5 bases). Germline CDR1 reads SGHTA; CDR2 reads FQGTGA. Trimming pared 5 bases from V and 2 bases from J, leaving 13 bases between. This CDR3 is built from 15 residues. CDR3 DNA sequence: TGTGCCAGCAGCCCCATGAGCGGAGCCTACAATGAGCAGTTCTTC. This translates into CASSPMSGAYNEQFF.

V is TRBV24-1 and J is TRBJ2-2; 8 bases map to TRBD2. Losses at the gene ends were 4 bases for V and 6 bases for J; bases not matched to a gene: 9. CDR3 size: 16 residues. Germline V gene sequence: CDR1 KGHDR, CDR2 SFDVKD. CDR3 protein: CATSERTQGLAGELFF. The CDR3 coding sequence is TGTGCCACCAGTGAAAGAACCCAGGGACTAGCCGGGGAGCTGTTTTTT.

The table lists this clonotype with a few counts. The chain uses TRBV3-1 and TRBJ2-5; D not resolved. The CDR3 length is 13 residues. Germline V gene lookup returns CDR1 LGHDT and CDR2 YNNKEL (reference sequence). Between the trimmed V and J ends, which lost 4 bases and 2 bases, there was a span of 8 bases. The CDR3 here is CASSPYSQETQYF. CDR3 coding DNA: TGTGCCAGCAGCCCTTACTCGCAAGAGACCCAGTACTTC.

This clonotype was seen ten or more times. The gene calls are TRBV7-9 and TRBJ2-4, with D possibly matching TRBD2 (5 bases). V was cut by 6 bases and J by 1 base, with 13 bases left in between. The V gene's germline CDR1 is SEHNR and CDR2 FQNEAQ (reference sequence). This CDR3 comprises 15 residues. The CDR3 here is CASSPGRGAKNIQYF. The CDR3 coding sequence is TGTGCCAGCAGTCCCGGTCGAGGGGCCAAAAACATTCAGTACTTC.

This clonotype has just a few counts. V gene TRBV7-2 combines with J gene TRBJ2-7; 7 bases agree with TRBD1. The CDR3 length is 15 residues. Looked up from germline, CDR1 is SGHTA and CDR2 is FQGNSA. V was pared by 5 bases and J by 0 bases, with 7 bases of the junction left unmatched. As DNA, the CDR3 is TGTGCCAGCAGCCTCCTACGGGACAGCTCCTACGAGCAGTACTTC. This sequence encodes CASSLLRDSSYEQYF.

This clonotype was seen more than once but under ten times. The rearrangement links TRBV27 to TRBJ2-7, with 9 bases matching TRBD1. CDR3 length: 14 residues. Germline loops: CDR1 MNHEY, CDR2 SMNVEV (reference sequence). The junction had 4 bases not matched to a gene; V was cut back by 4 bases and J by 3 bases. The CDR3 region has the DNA TGTGCCAGCAGTTCCACGACAGGGGGCTACGAGCAGTACTTC. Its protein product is CASSSTTGGYEQYF.

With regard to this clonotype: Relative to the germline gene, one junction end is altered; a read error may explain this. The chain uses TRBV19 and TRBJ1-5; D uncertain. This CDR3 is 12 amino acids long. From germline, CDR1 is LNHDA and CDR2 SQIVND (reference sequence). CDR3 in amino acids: CASSESSQPQHF. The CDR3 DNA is TGTGCCAGCAGCGAGAGCAGTCAGCCCCAGCATTTT.